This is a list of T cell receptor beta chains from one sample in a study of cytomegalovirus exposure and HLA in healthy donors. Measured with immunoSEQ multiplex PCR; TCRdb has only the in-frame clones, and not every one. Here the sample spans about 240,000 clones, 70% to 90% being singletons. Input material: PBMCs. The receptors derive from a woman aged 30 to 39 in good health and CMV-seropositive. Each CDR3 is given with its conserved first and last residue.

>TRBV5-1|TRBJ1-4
CASNPEGQLGEKLFF
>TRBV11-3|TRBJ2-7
CASSSTQGLGDEQYF
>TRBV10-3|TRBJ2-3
CAIRTSGREGGDTQYF
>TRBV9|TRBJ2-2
CASSLSGAGGELFF
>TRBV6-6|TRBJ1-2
CASSYSEGGYTF
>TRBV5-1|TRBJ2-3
CASSLKLSGSGTDTQYF
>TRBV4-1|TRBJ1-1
CASRLKVDRGTEAFF
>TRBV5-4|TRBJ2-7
CASSLQDRVNEQYF
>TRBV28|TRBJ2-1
CASSPLGLLPDNEQFF
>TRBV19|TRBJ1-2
CASRRTGESYGYTF
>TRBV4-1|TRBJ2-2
CASSQGGVGTTGELFF
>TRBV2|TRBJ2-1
CASSEFSGRENEQFF
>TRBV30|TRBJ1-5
CAWRQGSNQPQHF
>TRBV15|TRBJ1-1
CATSTLWGGAAEAFF
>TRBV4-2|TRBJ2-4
CASSQVQASGNIQYF
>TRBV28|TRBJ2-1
CASQGRVTYNEQFF
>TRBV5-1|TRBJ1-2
CASSVGQRPYGYTF
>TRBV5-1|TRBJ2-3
CASSLTLATDTQYF
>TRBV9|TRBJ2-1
CASSVASGGTNEQFF
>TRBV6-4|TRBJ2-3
CASSAGRGAADTQYF
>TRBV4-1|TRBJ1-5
CASSQVMRSSSNQPQHF
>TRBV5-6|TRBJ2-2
CASSSRTSGRAGELFF
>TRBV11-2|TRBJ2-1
CASSRSGRVYNEQFF
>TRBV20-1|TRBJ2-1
CRSAGGGEQFF
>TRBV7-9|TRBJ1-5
CASSSTGGGYQPQHF
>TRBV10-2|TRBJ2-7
CASLSGENYEQYF
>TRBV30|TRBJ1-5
CAWSVGEYGNQPQHF
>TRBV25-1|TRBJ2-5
CASSEYFPQGQETQYF
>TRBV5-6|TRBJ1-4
CASSPRAGQRNEKLFF
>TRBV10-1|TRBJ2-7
CASSRGGSDEQYF
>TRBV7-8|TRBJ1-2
CASSKYRGSGGYTF
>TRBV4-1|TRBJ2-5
CASSQVGAQETQYF
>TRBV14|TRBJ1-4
CASSPNPGQDFF
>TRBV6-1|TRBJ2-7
CASSGDRGGYEQYF
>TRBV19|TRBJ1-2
CASISSGQGYYGYTF
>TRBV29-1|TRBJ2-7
CSVRQGGTYEQYF
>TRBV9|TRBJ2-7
CASRANEQYF
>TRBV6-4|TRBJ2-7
CASSEVSGTSRREQYF
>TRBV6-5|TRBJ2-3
CASRRGGPDTQYF
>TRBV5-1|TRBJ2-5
CASRTEGGLETQYF
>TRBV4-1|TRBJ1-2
CASSQGGGVNYGYTF
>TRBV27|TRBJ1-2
CASSPIGQNGYTF
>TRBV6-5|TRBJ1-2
CASSYNRGGLYGYTF